The 29 T cell receptor beta chains reported below all come from one sample, sequenced in a study of T cell responses to AZD1222 COVID-19 vaccine. TCRdb keeps only in-frame clones here, not all; method: immunoSEQ multiplex PCR. The table records 100,000 to 150,000 clones, around 90% of them present only once. Sequencing used peripheral blood, obtained 28 days after the second AZD1222 dose. Receptors originate from an adult who received the AZD1222 COVID-19 vaccine.

This rearrangement joins TRBV11-2 to TRBJ2-2, with a possible D match to TRBD1 (6 bases). Germline V gives CDR1 SGHAT, CDR2 FQNNGV. This CDR3 is 12 amino acids long. The ends were cut back, 1 base at V and 9 bases at J, with 6 bases in the middle. In DNA form, the CDR3 reads TGTGCCAGCAGCTTAGGGGGGCGGGAGCTGTTTTTT. It yields the protein CASSLGGRELFF.

The count of this clone is one. The gene calls are TRBV2 and TRBJ2-4, with 11 bases that match TRBD2. V gave up 9 bases and J gave up 9 bases; unmatched junction bases: 13. CDR3 length equals 15 residues. CDR1 and CDR2 (germline): SNHLY, FYNNEI. The CDR3 DNA is TGTGCCAGTGCTTCCCTAGCGGGAGGCGAGGGCATTCAGTACTTC. This gives the protein CASASLAGGEGIQYF.

This clone came up once. The rearrangement uses TRBV5-6 and TRBJ2-7, with D unclear. Germline CDR1 and CDR2: SGHDT and YYEEEE. This CDR3 has 12 residues. V shed 3 bases and J shed 3 bases, with 7 bases lying between them. CDR3 residues: CASSSLYYEQYF. The CDR3, as DNA: TGTGCCAGCAGCTCGCTTTACTACGAGCAGTACTTC.

The chain is built from TRBV5-1 and TRBJ1-1; D call uncertain. Germline CDR1 and CDR2: SGHRS and YFSETQ. Trimming pared 7 bases from V and 0 bases from J, leaving 10 bases between. The CDR3 has 13 amino acids. CDR3 region: CASSYVVNTEAFF. The CDR3 coding sequence is TGCGCCAGCTCTTATGTTGTGAACACTGAAGCTTTCTTT.

V gene TRBV5-4 combines with J gene TRBJ1-6; no firm D call. From germline, CDR1 is SGHNT and CDR2 YYREEE (reference sequence). The V end lost 2 bases, the J end lost 7 bases, and 7 bases lay between the germline ends. The CDR3 is 13 amino acids. CDR3 sequence (DNA): TGTGCCAGCAGCTTCGACCCCAATTCACCCCTCCACTTT. Encoded protein: CASSFDPNSPLHF.

The V and J genes are TRBV6-4 and TRBJ2-2, with D unclear. Trimming removed 5 bases at V and 2 bases at J, with 3 bases between. Germline V CDR1 and CDR2: MRHNA, SNTAGT. The CDR3 contains 12 residues. CDR3 DNA sequence: TGTGCCAGCAGTCCAAACACCGGGGAGCTGTTTTTT. Its protein is CASSPNTGELFF.

The chain uses TRBV5-1 and TRBJ2-5, with 8 bases that match TRBD2. Germline V gene lookup returns CDR1 SGHRS and CDR2 YFSETQ. This CDR3 is built from 15 residues. Trimming cost V 5 bases and J 2 bases; bases outside gene matches: 8. CDR3 protein: CASSPGAGGQETQYF. CDR3 nucleotide sequence: TGCGCCAGCAGTCCGGGTGCGGGGGGACAAGAGACCCAGTACTTC. The entire variable domain, with the rest obtained from reference TRBV5-1 and TRBJ2-5, is as follows: KAGVTQTPRYLIKTRGQQVTLSCSPISGHRSVSWYQQTPGQGLQFLFEYFSETQRNKGNFPGRFSGRQFSNSRSEMNVSTLELGDSALYLCASSPGAGGQETQYFGPGTRLLVL.

The chain joins TRBV12-3 or TRBV12-4 to TRBJ1-5; possible D gene TRBD1, 5 bases. The V gene lost 3 bases and the J gene lost 11 bases, with 14 bases spanning the gap. The CDR3 runs 13 residues. The CDR3 DNA reads as TGTGCCAGCAGTTTGGGGCGGGAGGTGGCCCAGCATTTT. This translates into CASSLGREVAQHF.

The gene calls are TRBV14 and TRBJ1-2, with 8 bases that match TRBD1. V was pared by 2 bases and J by 7 bases, with 12 bases of the junction left unmatched. CDR1 and CDR2 from the germline V gene are SGHDN and FVKESK. The CDR3 has 16 residues. This CDR3 reads CASSQYTGTGVFGYTF. Here the CDR3 DNA reads TGTGCCAGCAGCCAATACACCGGGACAGGTGTTTTTGGCTACACCTTC.

The rearrangement joins TRBV25-1 to TRBJ1-1; 7 nucleotides match TRBD1. The CDR3 loop spans 15 amino acids. Germline trimming cut 4 bases from V and 5 bases from J; bases unmatched to any gene: 10. Germline V gene sequence: CDR1 MGHDK, CDR2 SYGVNS. CDR3 coding DNA: TGTGCCAGCAGTGCCGCGGCAGGGGGTTGGACTGAAGCTTTCTTT. Translated: CASSAAAGGWTEAFF.

The chain has TRBV18 and TRBJ1-5; D uncertain. The germline V gene has CDR1 KGHSH and CDR2 LQKENI. Deletions cut 6 bases from V and 0 bases from J, with 6 bases between. The CDR3 has 13 residues. The CDR3 loop is CASSADSNQPQHF. CDR3 in DNA: TGTGCCAGCTCCGCAGATAGCAATCAGCCCCAGCATTTT.

The V gene is TRBV6-2 or TRBV6-3, the J gene TRBJ2-7; the D is unclear. Germline V gene lookup returns CDR1 MNHEY and CDR2 SVGEGT. V lost 6 bases to trimming and J lost 4 bases, with 13 bases between them. The CDR3 totals 13 residues. CDR3 coding DNA: TGTGCCAGCAGCAGTATCGGCCCTTACGAGCAGTACTTC. Amino acid sequence: CASSSIGPYEQYF.

The V gene is TRBV11-2, the J gene TRBJ2-7; D uncertain. CDR3 length equals 13 residues. V was cut by 0 bases and J by 7 bases, with 10 bases left in between. From germline, CDR1 is SGHAT and CDR2 FQNNGV. This chain's CDR3 is CASSLEVGMEQYF. The CDR3 DNA reads TGTGCCAGCAGCTTAGAGGTGGGAATGGAGCAGTACTTC.

This chain connects TRBV5-6 to TRBJ2-7; TRBD1 or TRBD2 may be the D gene (5 bases each). V gave up 3 bases and J gave up 0 bases, with 13 bases separating them. In germline, CDR1 is SGHDT, CDR2 YYEEEE. This CDR3 region has 15 residues. Written as DNA, the CDR3 is TGTGCCAGCAGCTCGTCCGGGACGGGCTCCTACGAGCAGTACTTC. Protein: CASSSSGTGSYEQYF.

This clone was observed a few times. V and J are TRBV5-6 and TRBJ1-4; D ambiguous. The V gene lost 0 bases and the J gene lost 7 bases, with 13 bases spanning the gap. The CDR3 runs 15 residues. The germline V gene encodes CDR1 SGHDT and CDR2 YYEEEE. The CDR3 sequence: CASSLGGRTGEKLFF. The DNA for the CDR3 is TGTGCCAGCAGCTTGGGCGGCAGGACCGGTGAAAAACTGTTTTTT.

Turning to this clone: The junction shows a germline mismatch at one end, possibly a read error. V usage is TRBV6-5 and J usage is TRBJ1-2; maybe TRBD1 (6 bases). CDR3 length: 15 residues. CDR1 MNHEY and CDR2 SVGAGI come from the germline V gene. DNA for the CDR3: TGTGCCAGTAGTTACCGGGGGCAGGGACCAGTTGGCTACACCTTC. Encoded protein: CASSYRGQGPVGYTF.

V and J are TRBV28 and TRBJ2-1, with TRBD2 identical over 8 bases. CDR1 and CDR2 from the germline V gene are MDHEN and SYDVKM. V shed 5 bases, J shed 6 bases, and the junction held 6 bases outside the gene matches. This CDR3 is built from 14 residues. The CDR3 DNA is TGTGCCAGCAGTCTAGCGGGCAATTCCAATGAGCAGTTCTTC. Its translation: CASSLAGNSNEQFF.

The CDR3 loop is CASSIGATGTGVSPLHF. As DNA, the CDR3 is TGTGCCAGTAGTATAGGAGCCACCGGGACAGGGGTTTCACCCCTCCACTTT. The chain is built from TRBV19 and TRBJ1-6; TRBD1 matches 10 bases. V trimming: 1 base; J trimming: 9 bases; junction bases outside the gene matches: 9. Germline values: CDR1 LNHDA, CDR2 SQIVND (reference sequence). The CDR3 spans 17 residues.

The V and J genes are TRBV6-5 and TRBJ2-7, with 7 bases aligning to TRBD2. This CDR3 has 14 residues. Germline trimming cut 0 bases from V and 4 bases from J; bases unmatched to any gene: 3. Germline CDR1 is MNHEY and CDR2 is SVGAGI. The chain's CDR3 is CASSYSQGGYEQYF. The CDR3 coding sequence is TGTGCCAGCAGTTACTCTCAGGGAGGGTACGAGCAGTACTTC.

The gene calls are TRBV19 and TRBJ1-2; tentatively, D is TRBD1 (6 bases). Trimming removed 2 bases from V and 8 bases from J, with 21 bases in between. This CDR3 is built from 16 residues. Looked up from germline, CDR1 is LNHDA and CDR2 is SQIVND (reference sequence). The CDR3 DNA follows: TGTGCCAGTAGTATAATTTGGACAGATAGGACCTACGGCTACACCTTC. Its protein is CASSIIWTDRTYGYTF.

This chain joins TRBV7-2 and TRBJ2-3; TRBD2 agrees at 10 bases. Germline assignment: CDR1 SGHTA and CDR2 FQGNSA. The ends lost 6 bases at V and 1 base at J; junction bases unmatched: 7. The CDR3 is 16 residues long. The CDR3 spells CASSLPSGGGTDTQYF. CDR3 sequence (DNA): TGTGCCAGCAGTCTCCCCAGCGGGGGGGGCACAGATACGCAGTATTTT.

J is TRBJ2-7 and V is TRBV25-1; D remains ambiguous. V was cut by 4 bases and J by 2 bases, with 12 bases left in between. The CDR3 sequence is 14 residues long. Germline-derived CDR1 and CDR2 are MGHDK and SYGVNS. The CDR3 coding sequence is TGTGCCAGCAGTGTGGCGAACGGACCCTACGAGCAGTACTTC. As protein: CASSVANGPYEQYF.

The V call is TRBV29-1, the J call TRBJ1-1; D not resolved. The CDR3 is 11 residues long. V gave up 7 bases and J gave up 0 bases, with 6 bases separating them. Germline V gene data show CDR1 as SQVTM and CDR2 as ANQGSEA. CDR3 in DNA: TGCAGCGGGGTAATGAACACTGAAGCTTTCTTT. Residues: CSGVMNTEAFF.

This chain links TRBV18 with TRBJ1-4; D is undetermined. V lost 0 bases and J 7 bases, leaving 6 bases between the germline ends. The CDR3 length is 13 residues. The germline gives CDR1 KGHSH, CDR2 LQKENI. The CDR3 nucleotides read TGTGCCAGCTCACCACCTTTAGGTGAAAAACTGTTTTTT. The encoded protein is CASSPPLGEKLFF.

The rearrangement uses TRBV6-4 and TRBJ2-1, with a weak D call TRBD2 (5 bases). Germline V gives CDR1 MRHNA, CDR2 SNTAGT. Trimming shortened V by 2 bases and J by 12 bases, and 14 bases separated the two germline ends. This CDR3 has 13 residues. Here the CDR3 DNA reads TGTGCCAGCAGTGACGCATCGGGAACGAGGCAGTTCTTC. Protein: CASSDASGTRQFF.

The chain combines TRBV11-3 with TRBJ2-1; D is possibly TRBD2 (5 bases). CDR1 SGHNT and CDR2 YENEEA come from the germline V gene. V gave up 0 bases and J gave up 3 bases, with 9 bases separating them. CDR3 length: 15 amino acids. The CDR3 spells CASSLDGDYYNEQFF. DNA of the CDR3: TGTGCCAGCAGCTTAGACGGGGATTACTACAATGAGCAGTTCTTC. Looking up the rest from reference TRBV11-3 and TRBJ2-1 gives the full variable domain: EAGVVQSPRYKIIEKKQPVAFWCNPISGHNTLYWYLQNLGQGPELLIRYENEEAVDDSQLPKDRFSAERLKGVDSTLKIQPAELGDSAVYLCASSLDGDYYNEQFFGPGTRLTVL.

The rearrangement links TRBV4-3 to TRBJ2-1; TRBD2 matches 10 bases. Germline loops: CDR1 LGHNA, CDR2 YSLEER. The CDR3 spans 13 residues. Trimming at V came to 6 bases and at J to 7 bases, leaving 3 bases not matched to a gene. Here the CDR3 DNA reads TGCGCCAGCAGTAGCGGGGGGATGAATGAGCAGTTCTTC. It specifies CASSSGGMNEQFF.

The CDR3 DNA reads as TGTGCCAGCAGCCAGAGGCAGGGGGAGGCAAAACTGTTTTTT. It specifies CASSQRQGEAKLFF. The genes are TRBV3-1 (or the pseudogene TRBV3-2) and TRBJ1-4, with 7 bases that match TRBD1. V was clipped by 3 bases and J by 10 bases; unmatched bases: 8. The germline CDR1 and CDR2 sequences are LGHDT and YNNKEL (reference sequence). This CDR3 is built from 14 residues.

The chain combines TRBV18 with TRBJ2-4; the D call may be TRBD1 or TRBD2 (5 bases each). Germline values: CDR1 KGHSH, CDR2 LQKENI. The length of the CDR3 is 16 residues. Trimming cost V 6 bases and J 5 bases, with 20 bases left between them. The CDR3: CASSDSTQRGENIQYF. CDR3 bases: TGTGCCAGCTCCGACAGCACCCAACGGGGTGAAAACATTCAGTACTTC.